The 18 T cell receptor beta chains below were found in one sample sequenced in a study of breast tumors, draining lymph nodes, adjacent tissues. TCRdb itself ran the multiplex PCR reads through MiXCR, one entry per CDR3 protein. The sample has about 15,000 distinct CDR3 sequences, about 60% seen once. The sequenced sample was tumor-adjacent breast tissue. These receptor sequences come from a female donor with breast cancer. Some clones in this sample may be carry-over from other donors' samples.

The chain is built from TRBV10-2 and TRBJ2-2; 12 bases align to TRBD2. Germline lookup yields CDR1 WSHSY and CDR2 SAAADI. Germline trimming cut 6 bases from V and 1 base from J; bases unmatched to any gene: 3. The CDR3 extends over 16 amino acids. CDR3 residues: CASSGTSGWNTGELFF. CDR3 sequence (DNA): TGCGCCAGCAGCGGGACTAGCGGGTGGAACACCGGGGAGCTGTTTTTT.

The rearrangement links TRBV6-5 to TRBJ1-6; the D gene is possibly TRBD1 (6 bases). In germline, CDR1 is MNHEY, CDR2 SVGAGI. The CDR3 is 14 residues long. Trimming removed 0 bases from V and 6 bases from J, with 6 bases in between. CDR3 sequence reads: CASSYSQGNSPLHF. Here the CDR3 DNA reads TGTGCCAGCAGTTACTCACAGGGTAATTCACCCCTCCACTTT.

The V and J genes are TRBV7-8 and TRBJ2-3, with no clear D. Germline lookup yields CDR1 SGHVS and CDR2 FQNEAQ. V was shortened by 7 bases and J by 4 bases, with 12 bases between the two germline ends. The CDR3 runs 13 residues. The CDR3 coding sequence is TGTGCCAGCATCCGGACCGAGGCAGATACGCAGTATTTT. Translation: CASIRTEADTQYF.

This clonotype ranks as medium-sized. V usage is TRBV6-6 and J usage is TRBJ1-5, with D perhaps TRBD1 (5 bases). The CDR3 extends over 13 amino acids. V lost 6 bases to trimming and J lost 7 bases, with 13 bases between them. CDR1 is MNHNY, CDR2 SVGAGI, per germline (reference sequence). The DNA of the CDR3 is TGTGCCAGCAGGGGTCGCGGGGGGCAGCCCCAGCATTTT. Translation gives CASRGRGGQPQHF.

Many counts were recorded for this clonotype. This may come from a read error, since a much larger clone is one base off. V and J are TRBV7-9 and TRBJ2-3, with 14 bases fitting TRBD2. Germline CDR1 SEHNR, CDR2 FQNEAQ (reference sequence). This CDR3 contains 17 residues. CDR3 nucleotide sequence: TGTGCCAGCGGTCGGACTAGCGGGGGGACTAGCACAGATCCGCAGTATTTT. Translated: CASGRTSGGTSTDPQYF.

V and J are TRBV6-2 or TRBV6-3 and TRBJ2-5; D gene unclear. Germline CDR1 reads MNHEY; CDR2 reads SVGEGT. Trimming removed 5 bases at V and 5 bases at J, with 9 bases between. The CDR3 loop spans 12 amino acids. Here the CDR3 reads CASSPGLETQYF. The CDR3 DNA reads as TGTGCCAGCAGTCCTGGCTTGGAGACCCAGTACTTC.

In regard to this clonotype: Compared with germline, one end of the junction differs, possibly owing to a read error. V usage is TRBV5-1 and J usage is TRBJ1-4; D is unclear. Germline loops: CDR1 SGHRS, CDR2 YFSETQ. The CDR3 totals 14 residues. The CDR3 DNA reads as TGTGCCAGCAGCCAAGATGTGAGTAAGTTAGGACTGTTTTTT. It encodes CASSQDVSKLGLFF.

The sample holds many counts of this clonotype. Here the CDR3 DNA reads TGTGCCAGCAGTCACGATGGGCCTTCGCCCCAGCATTTT. It yields the protein CASSHDGPSPQHF. The V and J genes are TRBV6-2 or TRBV6-3 and TRBJ1-5; D not certain. V shed 5 bases and J shed 9 bases, with 14 bases lying between them. The CDR3 spans 13 residues. Germline V gives CDR1 MNHEY, CDR2 SVGEGT.

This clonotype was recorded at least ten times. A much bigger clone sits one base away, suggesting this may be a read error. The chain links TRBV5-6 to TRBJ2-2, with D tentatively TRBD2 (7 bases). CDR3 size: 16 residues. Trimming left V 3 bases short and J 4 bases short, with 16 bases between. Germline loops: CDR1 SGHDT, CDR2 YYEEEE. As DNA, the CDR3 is TGTGCCAGCAGCTGGGGGGAGGCGGGGGCCACCGGGGAGCTGTTTTTT. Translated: CASSWGEAGATGELFF.

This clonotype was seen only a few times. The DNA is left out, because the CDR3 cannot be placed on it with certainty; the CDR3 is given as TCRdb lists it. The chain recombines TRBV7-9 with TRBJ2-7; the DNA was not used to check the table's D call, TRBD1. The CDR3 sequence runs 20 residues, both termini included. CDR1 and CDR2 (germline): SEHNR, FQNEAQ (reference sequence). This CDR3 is CASSFYICSAPSGSSYEQYF.

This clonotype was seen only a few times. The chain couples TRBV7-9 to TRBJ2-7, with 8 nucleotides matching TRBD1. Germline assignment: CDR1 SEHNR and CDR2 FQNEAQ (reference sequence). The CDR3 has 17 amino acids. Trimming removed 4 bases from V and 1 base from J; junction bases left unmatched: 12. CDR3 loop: CASSSLDGTGMSYEQYF. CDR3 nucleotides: TGTGCCAGCAGCTCCCTGGACGGGACAGGTATGTCCTACGAGCAGTACTTC. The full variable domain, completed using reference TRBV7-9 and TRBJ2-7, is DTGVSQNPRHKITKRGQNVTFRCDPISEHNRLYWYRQTLGQGPEFLTYFQNEAQLEKSRLLSDRFSAERPKGSFSTLEIQRTEQGDSAMYLCASSSLDGTGMSYEQYFGPGTRLTVT.

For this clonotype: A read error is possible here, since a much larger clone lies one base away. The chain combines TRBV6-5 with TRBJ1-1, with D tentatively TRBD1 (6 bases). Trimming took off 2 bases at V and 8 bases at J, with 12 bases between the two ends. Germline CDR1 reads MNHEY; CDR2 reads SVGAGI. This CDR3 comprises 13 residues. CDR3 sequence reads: CASSYRGEIEAFF. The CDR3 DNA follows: TGTGCCAGCAGTTACAGGGGGGAGATAGAAGCTTTCTTT.

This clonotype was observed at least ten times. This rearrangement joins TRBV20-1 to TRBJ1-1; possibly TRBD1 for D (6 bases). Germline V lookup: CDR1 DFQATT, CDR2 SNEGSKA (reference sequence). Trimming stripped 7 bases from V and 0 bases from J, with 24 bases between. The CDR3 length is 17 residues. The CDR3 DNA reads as TGCAGTGTTGACCTTGGGGGCCACCAAGAAATGAACACTGAAGCTTTCTTT. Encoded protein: CSVDLGGHQEMNTEAFF.

CDR3 in DNA: TGTGCCAGCAGTCACAGGCAGACTCCCCCCTACGAGCAGTACTTC. This codes for CASSHRQTPPYEQYF. This chain uses TRBV6-5 with TRBJ2-7, with D maybe TRBD1 (5 bases). Deletions cut 5 bases from V and 2 bases from J, with 16 bases between. CDR3 size: 15 residues. Germline V gene lookup returns CDR1 MNHEY and CDR2 SVGAGI.

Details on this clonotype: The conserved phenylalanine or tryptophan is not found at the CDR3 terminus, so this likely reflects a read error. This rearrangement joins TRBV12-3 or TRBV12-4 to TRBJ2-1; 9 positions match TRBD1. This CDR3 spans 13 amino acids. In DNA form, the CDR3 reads TGTACCAGCGTGAACACAGGGGGCGGTGAGCAGTTCCTC. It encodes CTSVNTGGGEQFL.

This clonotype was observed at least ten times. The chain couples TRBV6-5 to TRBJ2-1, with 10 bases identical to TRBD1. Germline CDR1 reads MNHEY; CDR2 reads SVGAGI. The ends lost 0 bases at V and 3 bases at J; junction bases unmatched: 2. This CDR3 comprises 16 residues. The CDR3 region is CASSYSGTGDYNEQFF. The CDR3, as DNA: TGTGCCAGCAGTTACTCCGGGACAGGGGACTACAATGAGCAGTTCTTC.

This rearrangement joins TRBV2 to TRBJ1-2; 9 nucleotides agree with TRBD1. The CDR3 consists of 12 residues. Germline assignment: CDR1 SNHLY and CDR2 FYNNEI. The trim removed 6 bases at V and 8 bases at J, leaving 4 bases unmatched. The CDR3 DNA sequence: TGTGCCAGCAGACTCGACAGGGGGGGCTACACCTTC. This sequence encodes CASRLDRGGYTF.

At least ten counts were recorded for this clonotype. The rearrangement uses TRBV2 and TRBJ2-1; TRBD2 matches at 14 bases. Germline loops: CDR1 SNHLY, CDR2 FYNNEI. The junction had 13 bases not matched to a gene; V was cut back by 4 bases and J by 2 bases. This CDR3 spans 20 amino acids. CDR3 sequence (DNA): TGTGCCAGCAGTGGGACACACGGACTAGCGGGAGGAAAAGCCTACAATGAGCAGTTCTTC. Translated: CASSGTHGLAGGKAYNEQFF.